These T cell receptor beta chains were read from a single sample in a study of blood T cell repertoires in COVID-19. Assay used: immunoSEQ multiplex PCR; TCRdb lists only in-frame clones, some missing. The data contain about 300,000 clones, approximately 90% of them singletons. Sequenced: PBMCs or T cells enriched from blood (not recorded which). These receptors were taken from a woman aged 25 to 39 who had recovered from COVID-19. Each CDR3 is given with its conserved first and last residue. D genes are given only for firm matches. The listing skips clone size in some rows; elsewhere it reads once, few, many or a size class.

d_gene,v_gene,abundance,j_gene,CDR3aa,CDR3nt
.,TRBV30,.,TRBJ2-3,CAWSPGSGETDTQYF,TGTGCCTGGAGTCCGGGGTCAGGGGAAACAGATACGCAGTATTTT
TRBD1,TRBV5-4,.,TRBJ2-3,CASSIQGQGTDTQYF,TGTGCCAGCAGCATCCAGGGACAGGGCACAGATACGCAGTATTTT
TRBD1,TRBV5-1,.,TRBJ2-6,CASSSTGAGANVLTF,TGCGCCAGCAGCTCAACAGGGGCTGGGGCCAACGTCCTGACTTTC
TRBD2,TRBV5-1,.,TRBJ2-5,CASSGTSGGAMETQYF,TGCGCCAGCAGCGGCACTAGCGGGGGGGCCATGGAGACCCAGTACTTC
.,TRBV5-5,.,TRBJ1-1,CASSLGRGNTEAFF,TGTGCCAGCAGCTTGGGCAGGGGGAACACTGAAGCTTTCTTT
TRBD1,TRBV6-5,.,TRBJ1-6,CASRDRGNGSPLHF,TGTGCCAGCAGAGACAGGGGGAACGGTTCACCCCTCCACTTT
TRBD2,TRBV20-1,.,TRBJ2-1,CSAGTIDEQFF,TGCAGTGCCGGGACTATTGATGAGCAGTTCTTC
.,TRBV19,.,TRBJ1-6,CASRELARGNSPLHF,TGTGCCAGTAGGGAGCTGGCGAGAGGGAATTCACCCCTCCACTTT
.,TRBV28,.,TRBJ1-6,CASSRTNLGSSYNSPLHF,TGTGCCAGCAGCCGAACAAACTTGGGGAGCTCCTATAATTCACCCCTCCACTTT
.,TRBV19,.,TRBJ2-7,CASSSGTERREQYF,TGTGCCAGTAGTAGCGGGACGGAGAGGAGGGAGCAGTACTTC
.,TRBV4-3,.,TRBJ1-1,CASSPGVNTEAFF,TGCGCCAGCAGCCCAGGGGTGAACACTGAAGCTTTCTTT
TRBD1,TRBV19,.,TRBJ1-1,CASRHPEGTGYTEAFF,TGTGCCAGTAGACATCCCGAAGGGACAGGGTATACTGAAGCTTTCTTT
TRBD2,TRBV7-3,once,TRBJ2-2,CASSFGLAGASNTGELFF,TGTGCCAGCAGCTTCGGACTAGCGGGGGCCTCGAACACCGGGGAGCTGTTTTTT
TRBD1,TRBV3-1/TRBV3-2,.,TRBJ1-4,CASSQVGTGEKKLFF,TGTGCCAGCAGCCAAGTCGGGACAGGGGAGAAAAAACTGTTTTTT
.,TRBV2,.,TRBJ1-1,CASTDYGPNTEAFF,TGTGCCAGCACCGACTACGGACCGAACACTGAAGCTTTCTTT
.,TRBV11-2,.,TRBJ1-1,CASSLQRSTEAFF,TGTGCCAGCAGCCTTCAACGGTCCACTGAAGCTTTCTTT
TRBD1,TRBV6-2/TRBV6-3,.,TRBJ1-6,CASSSGQYNSPLHF,TGTGCCAGCAGTTCGGGACAGTATAATTCACCCCTCCACTTT
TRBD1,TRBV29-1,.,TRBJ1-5,CSVRTGVDQPQHF,TGCAGCGTTAGGACAGGGGTCGATCAGCCCCAGCATTTT
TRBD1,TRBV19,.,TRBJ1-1,CASSISQGDLNTEAFF,TGTGCCAGTAGTATTTCTCAGGGGGACTTGAACACTGAAGCTTTCTTT
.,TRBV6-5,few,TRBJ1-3,CASTNRVSGNTIYF,TGTGCCAGCACCAACAGGGTATCTGGAAACACCATATATTTT
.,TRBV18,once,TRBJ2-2,CASSPRTISGELFF,TGTGCCAGCTCACCAAGGACTATCTCCGGGGAGCTGTTTTTT
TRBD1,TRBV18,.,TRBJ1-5,CASSRGQGNQPQHF,TGTGCCAGCTCACGGGGACAGGGGAATCAGCCCCAGCATTTT
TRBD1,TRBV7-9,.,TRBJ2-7,CASSSPIPGQGTYEQYF,TGTGCCAGCAGCTCCCCTATCCCGGGACAGGGGACCTACGAGCAGTACTTC
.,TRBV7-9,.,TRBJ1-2,CASSSGDGYTF,TGTGCCAGCAGCTCCGGGGATGGCTACACCTTC
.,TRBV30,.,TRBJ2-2,CARERQGWIGELFF,TGTGCCCGGGAGAGACAGGGTTGGATCGGGGAGCTGTTTTTT
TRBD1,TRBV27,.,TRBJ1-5,CASSLDRGLNQPQHF,TGTGCCAGCAGTCTCGACAGGGGGCTCAATCAGCCCCAGCATTTT
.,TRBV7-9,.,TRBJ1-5,CASSIQGQPQHF,TGTGCCAGCAGCATACAGGGCCAGCCCCAGCATTTT
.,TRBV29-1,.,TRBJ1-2,CSVASNGGYTF,TGCAGCGTCGCGTCCAACGGTGGCTACACCTTC
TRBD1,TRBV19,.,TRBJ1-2,CASSSPPPGQGAYGYTF,TGTGCCAGTAGTTCCCCCCCACCGGGACAGGGGGCTTATGGCTACACCTTC
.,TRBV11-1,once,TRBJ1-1,CASSAQGRVNTEAFF,TGTGCCAGCAGCGCCCAGGGGAGGGTGAACACTGAAGCTTTCTTT
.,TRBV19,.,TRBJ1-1,CANEELGTEAFF,TGTGCCAACGAGGAGCTGGGCACTGAAGCTTTCTTT
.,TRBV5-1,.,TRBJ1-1,CASSLVRGREGTEAFF,TGCGCCAGCAGCTTGGTTCGCGGCAGGGAGGGCACTGAAGCTTTCTTT
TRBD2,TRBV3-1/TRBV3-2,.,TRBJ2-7,CASSQGPSGGVISYEQYF,TGTGCCAGCAGCCAAGGCCCTAGCGGGGGGGTTATCTCCTACGAGCAGTACTTC
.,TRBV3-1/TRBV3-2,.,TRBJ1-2,CASSDSNYGYTF,TGTGCCAGCAGCGACAGTAACTATGGCTACACCTTC
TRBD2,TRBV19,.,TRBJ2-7,CASSPTGRGTLYEQYF,TGTGCCAGTAGTCCCACCGGGAGGGGTACTTTATACGAGCAGTACTTC
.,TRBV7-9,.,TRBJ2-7,CASSLKGAEQYF,TGTGCCAGCAGCTTAAAAGGGGCGGAGCAGTACTTC
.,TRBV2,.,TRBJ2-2,CASSKGQVSPGELFF,TGTGCCAGCAGTAAAGGGCAGGTCTCCCCCGGGGAGCTGTTTTTT
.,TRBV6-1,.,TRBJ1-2,CASSDHTDGYTF,TGTGCCAGCAGTGATCACACCGATGGCTACACCTTC
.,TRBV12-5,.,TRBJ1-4,CASGLGDPTNEKLFF,TGTGCTAGTGGTTTGGGAGATCCAACTAATGAAAAACTGTTTTTT
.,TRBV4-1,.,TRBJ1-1,CASSQVVWGGAFF,TGCGCCAGCAGCCAAGTCGTTTGGGGGGGAGCTTTCTTT
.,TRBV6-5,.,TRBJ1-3,CASSYGTSGNTIYF,TGTGCCAGCAGTTACGGTACATCTGGAAACACCATATATTTT
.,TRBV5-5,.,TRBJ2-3,CASSSSDIIPLDTQYF,TGTGCCAGCAGCTCCTCAGACATAATTCCACTAGATACGCAGTATTTT
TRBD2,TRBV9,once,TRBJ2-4,CASSVVSSGDKNIQYF,TGTGCCAGCAGCGTAGTCTCTAGCGGGGATAAAAACATTCAGTACTTC
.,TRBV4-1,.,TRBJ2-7,CASSLRVHYEQYF,TGCGCCAGCAGCCTGAGGGTCCATTACGAGCAGTACTTC
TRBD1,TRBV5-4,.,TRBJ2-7,CASSLDRGTYEQYF,TGTGCCAGCAGCTTGGACAGGGGAACCTACGAGCAGTACTTC
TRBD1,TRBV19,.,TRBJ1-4,CASSGQGSEKLFF,TGTGCCAGTAGTGGACAGGGTTCTGAAAAACTGTTTTTT
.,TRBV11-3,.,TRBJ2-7,CASSFRGGYEQYF,TGTGCCAGCAGCTTTAGGGGCGGCTACGAGCAGTACTTC
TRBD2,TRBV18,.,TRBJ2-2,CASSPLGGGANTGELFF,TGTGCCAGCTCACCACTAGGCGGGGGAGCGAACACCGGGGAGCTGTTTTTT
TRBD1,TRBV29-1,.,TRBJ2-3,CSVGTGTIPDTQYF,TGCAGCGTCGGGACAGGGACTATTCCAGATACGCAGTATTTT
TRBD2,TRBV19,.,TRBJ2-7,CASSIGFGRGSYEQYF,TGTGCCAGTAGTATTGGTTTTGGGCGGGGGTCCTACGAGCAGTACTTC
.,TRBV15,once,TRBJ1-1,CATSRAFGTRFMNTEAFF,TGTGCCACCAGCAGAGCTTTTGGGACACGGTTCATGAACACTGAAGCTTTCTTT
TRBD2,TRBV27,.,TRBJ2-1,CASSYLAGEYNEQFF,TGTGCCAGCAGTTACCTAGCGGGGGAATACAATGAGCAGTTCTTC
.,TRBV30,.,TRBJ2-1,CAWQTGDTNNEQFF,TGTGCCTGGCAAACCGGGGACACCAACAATGAGCAGTTCTTC
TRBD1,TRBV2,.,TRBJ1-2,CASELEGQGRGYTF,TGTGCCAGCGAACTCGAGGGACAGGGCCGGGGCTACACCTTC
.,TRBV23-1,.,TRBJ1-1,CASSHVMNTEAFF,TGCGCCAGCAGTCACGTTATGAACACTGAAGCTTTCTTT
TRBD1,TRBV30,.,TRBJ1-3,CAWSVHRTGFRNTIYF,TGTGCCTGGAGTGTCCACCGGACAGGGTTTAGAAACACCATATATTTT
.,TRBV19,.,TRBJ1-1,CASSDRVRVRNTEAFF,TGTGCCAGTAGTGATCGGGTCCGGGTCCGAAACACTGAAGCTTTCTTT
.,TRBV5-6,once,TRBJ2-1,CASSLKWVVGHNEQFF,TGTGCCAGCAGCTTGAAGTGGGTGGTGGGGCACAATGAGCAGTTCTTC
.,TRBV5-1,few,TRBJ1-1,CASSLAGQLTGRPPEAFF,TGCGCCAGCAGCTTGGCCGGACAGCTCACCGGGCGACCGCCCGAAGCTTTCTTT
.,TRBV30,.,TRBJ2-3,CAWSVRRGRSTDTQYF,TGTGCCTGGAGTGTAAGGCGGGGGCGCTCCACAGATACGCAGTATTTT